This T cell receptor (beta chain) was found in a study of T cell changes during pregnancy in multiple sclerosis. The CDR3 has 17 residues. The trim removed 6 bases at V and 0 bases at J, leaving 9 bases unmatched. Germline-derived CDR1 and CDR2 are KGHSH and LQKENI. Some clones are missing from TCRdb's copy, which holds only in-frame ones; the method was immunoSEQ multiplex PCR. The table has around 110,000 clones, 80% to 95% seen once. This TCR derives from a female donor with multiple sclerosis, enrolled in a pregnancy study. The chain has TRBV18 and TRBJ1-4; 8 bases are shared with TRBD1. This specimen was peripheral blood, taken in the third trimester of pregnancy. As DNA, the CDR3 is TGTGCCAGCTCCTCCGGGACAGGAAGTTCAACTAATGAAAAACTGTTTTTT. It yields the protein CASSSGTGSSTNEKLFF.